What follows are 19 T cell receptor beta chains derived from one specimen sequenced in a study of T cells in Graves' hyperthyroidism and ophthalmopathy. RNA transcripts gave rise to amplified TCR beta CDR3 regions. Initially, a first-round RT-PCR of the TCR CDR3 employed the HTBI primer set. TCRdb used MiXCR to reprocess the multiplex PCR reads, holding one entry per CDR3 protein. The profile shows roughly 500,000 distinct CDR3 sequences, approximately 24% of them singletons. Sequenced: blood. The origin of the receptors is a woman younger than 45 with Graves' ophthalmopathy.

This clonotype showed up just a few times. Germline and junction disagree at one end, which may indicate a read error. The chain carries TRBV4-1 and TRBJ1-5, with a tentative D call TRBD1 (6 bases). The CDR3 runs 14 residues. CDR1 is MGHRA and CDR2 is YSYEKL in the germline V gene. CDR3 nucleotide sequence: TGCGCCAGCAGCCAGGGGGGCCGCAATCAGCCCAAGCATTTT. As protein: CASSQGGRNQPKHF.

The J gene is TRBJ2-7, the V gene TRBV7-2; the D call may be TRBD1 or TRBD2 (5 bases each). Germline V gives CDR1 SGHTA, CDR2 FQGNSA. The V gene lost 0 bases and the J gene lost 7 bases, with 13 bases spanning the gap. CDR3 size: 14 residues. The CDR3 DNA follows: TGTGCCAGCAGCTTAGCAGGGGACCAGTTTGAGCAGTACTTC. Its protein is CASSLAGDQFEQYF.

This clonotype was observed at least ten times. This sequence joins TRBV12-3 or TRBV12-4 and TRBJ1-3; D gene unclear. V lost 3 bases to trimming and J lost 7 bases, with 10 bases between them. The CDR3 loop spans 13 amino acids. The CDR3 DNA reads TGTGCCAGCAGTTTGTGGAGGGTCAACACCATATATTTT. Translated: CASSLWRVNTIYF.

This rearrangement joins TRBV19 to TRBJ2-5; D might be TRBD1 (6 bases). Germline V lookup: CDR1 LNHDA, CDR2 SQIVND (reference sequence). Trimming removed 1 base at V and 2 bases at J, with 11 bases between. CDR3 length equals 15 residues. This CDR3 reads CASSIGDRSQETQYF. DNA for the CDR3: TGTGCCAGTAGTATAGGCGACAGGTCACAAGAGACCCAGTACTTC.

This clonotype appeared many times. This chain connects TRBV5-1 to TRBJ1-2; the D is unclear. The V and J ends lost 4 bases and 4 bases respectively, with 14 bases between them. Looked up from germline, CDR1 is SGHRS and CDR2 is YFSETQ. This CDR3 is built from 14 residues. In DNA form, the CDR3 reads TGCGCCAGCAGCCTGAGGACGGATCTCTATGGCTACACCTTC. Its protein is CASSLRTDLYGYTF.

This clonotype was detected many times. CDR3 residues: CASSLGLGLSGANVLTF. The CDR3 nucleotides read TGTGCCAGCAGCTTAGGGCTAGGACTATCTGGGGCCAACGTCCTGACTTTC. The chain carries TRBV7-2 and TRBJ2-6; D possibly corresponds to TRBD2 (6 bases). V lost 1 base and J lost 1, with 11 bases in between. The CDR3 totals 17 residues. CDR1 is SGHTA and CDR2 is FQGNSA in the germline V gene. Based on the CDR3 plus reference TRBV7-2 and TRBJ2-6, the full variable domain is GAGVSQSPSNKVTEKGKDVELRCDPISGHTALYWYRQSLGQGLEFLIYFQGNSAPDKSGLPSDRFSAERTGGSVSTLTIQRTQQEDSAVYLCASSLGLGLSGANVLTFGAGSRLTVL.

This clonotype was counted ten times or more. The chain links TRBV6-5 to TRBJ2-5; D perhaps matches TRBD2 (5 bases). Germline V gene lookup returns CDR1 MNHEY and CDR2 SVGAGI. The germline V and J ends were trimmed by 8 bases and 5 bases, with 15 bases remaining between them. This CDR3 spans 13 amino acids. The CDR3 DNA reads as TGTGCCAGCTCCTCGGGATTTTTCGAGACCCAGTACTTC. It yields the protein CASSSGFFETQYF.

This chain links TRBV27 with TRBJ1-3; 7 bases align to TRBD1. Trimming took 4 bases from V and 2 from J; bases not matched to a gene: 8. There are 16 residues in the CDR3. CDR1 is MNHEY, CDR2 SMNVEV, per germline (reference sequence). The CDR3 is CASSSLRGQTGNTIYF. The CDR3 coding sequence is TGTGCCAGCAGTTCCCTGAGGGGGCAAACTGGAAACACCATATATTTT.

This clonotype was detected ten times or more. The gene calls are TRBV29-1 and TRBJ2-7, with 10 bases that match TRBD2. CDR1 is SQVTM and CDR2 is ANQGSEA in the germline V gene. After removal of 7 bases from V and 2 bases from J, the junction contained 5 bases not matched to a gene. There are 13 residues in the CDR3. Written as DNA, the CDR3 is TGCAGCGCCGTAGCGGGGGGAACCTACGAGCAGTACTTC. The encoded protein is CSAVAGGTYEQYF.

This clonotype has more than one count but fewer than ten. The chain links TRBV18 to TRBJ2-2; 7 bases map to TRBD1. The germline CDR1 and CDR2 sequences are KGHSH and LQKENI. Losses at the gene ends were 5 bases for V and 4 bases for J; bases not matched to a gene: 13. The CDR3 consists of 17 residues. The CDR3 sequence: CASSILYRGRATGELFF. As DNA, the CDR3 is TGTGCCAGCTCAATCCTGTACAGGGGCCGTGCCACCGGGGAGCTGTTTTTT. Full variable domain (rest looked up from reference TRBV18 and TRBJ2-2): NAGVMQNPRHLVRRRGQEARLRCSPMKGHSHVYWYRQLPEEGLKFMVYLQKENIIDESGMPKERFSAEFPKEGPSILRIQQVVRGDSAAYFCASSILYRGRATGELFFGEGSRLTVL.

This clonotype was detected many times. The chain recombines TRBV11-2 with TRBJ2-7, with D perhaps assigned TRBD1 or TRBD2 (5 bases each). This CDR3 contains 13 residues. The germline V gene encodes CDR1 SGHAT and CDR2 FQNNGV. V shed 0 bases and J shed 11 bases, with 14 bases lying between them. Here the CDR3 reads CASSLDLGAGEYF. Here the CDR3 DNA reads TGTGCCAGCAGCTTAGATCTAGGGGCCGGGGAGTACTTC.

The chain carries TRBV7-6 and TRBJ2-2; the D gene is possibly TRBD2 (6 bases). This CDR3 is 15 amino acids long. Germline V CDR1 and CDR2: SGHVS, FNYEAQ. V dropped 6 bases and J dropped 3 bases, with 14 bases sitting between them. The CDR3 DNA reads as TGTGCCAGCAGTCGGTCTAGCGAATACACCGGGGAGCTGTTTTTT. It specifies CASSRSSEYTGELFF.

This chain links TRBV28 with TRBJ2-7; 10 bases map to TRBD1. There are 15 residues in the CDR3. The junction had 9 bases not matched to a gene; V was cut back by 6 bases and J by 4 bases. Per the germline V gene, CDR1 is MDHEN and CDR2 is SYDVKM. For the CDR3, the DNA is TGTGCCAGCAGCCACAGACAGGGGGCGAGATACGAGCAGTACTTC. Amino acids: CASSHRQGARYEQYF. Using reference TRBV28 and TRBJ2-7 for the parts outside the CDR3, the full variable domain is DVKVTQSSRYLVKRTGEKVFLECVQDMDHENMFWYRQDPGLGLRLIYFSYDVKMKEKGDIPEGYSVSREKKERFSLILESASTNQTSMYLCASSHRQGARYEQYFGPGTRLTVT.

This clonotype was seen more than once but under ten times. This chain links TRBV6-2 or TRBV6-3 with TRBJ2-7; TRBD2 is a possible D gene (6 bases). The germline V gene encodes CDR1 MNHEY and CDR2 SVGEGT. This CDR3 contains 19 residues. The germline V and J ends were trimmed by 0 bases and 6 bases, with 27 bases remaining between them. CDR3 sequence: CASSYSGHFGEDWGSEQYF. DNA of the CDR3: TGTGCCAGCAGTTACTCGGGCCACTTCGGGGAGGATTGGGGGTCCGAGCAGTACTTC.

The chain uses TRBV6-1 and TRBJ2-7, with TRBD1 identical over 10 bases. Germline CDR1 MNHNS, CDR2 SASEGT. The CDR3 sequence is 18 residues long. J was trimmed by 1 base and V by 3 bases; bases with no gene match: 12. The chain's CDR3 is CASSDPRDRGISSYEQYF. The CDR3 DNA reads TGTGCCAGCAGTGATCCCCGGGACAGGGGTATATCGTCCTACGAGCAGTACTTC.

As to this clonotype: Given a much more abundant clone one base away, this may be a read error. The rearrangement joins TRBV6-2 or TRBV6-3 to TRBJ2-7; D is perhaps TRBD1 (6 bases). V lost 8 bases to trimming and J lost 0 bases, with 17 bases between them. Per the germline V gene, CDR1 is MNHEY and CDR2 is SVGEGT. The CDR3 is made up of 15 amino acids. CDR3 sequence: CASLSGATNSYEQYF. In nucleotides, the CDR3 is TGTGCCAGCCTATCAGGGGCGACTAACTCCTACGAGCAGTACTTC.

In its sample, this clonotype was seen many times. The CDR3: CSAGGQGGNTEAFF. In DNA, the CDR3 is TGCAGTGCTGGCGGACAGGGCGGGAACACTGAAGCTTTCTTT. J is TRBJ1-1 and V is TRBV20-1; TRBD1 matches 8 bases. This CDR3 is built from 14 residues. Germline V lookup: CDR1 DFQATT, CDR2 SNEGSKA (reference sequence). J lost 1 base, V lost 5 bases, and 6 bases had no gene match.

This clonotype was detected a few times. The gene calls are TRBV2 and TRBJ2-5; 7 bases are shared with TRBD1. The CDR3 is made up of 13 amino acids. Germline loops: CDR1 SNHLY, CDR2 FYNNEI. Trimming removed 7 bases from V and 3 bases from J; junction bases left unmatched: 5. CDR3 nucleotide sequence: TGTGCCAGCACTTTAGACAGGGAAGAGACCCAGTACTTC. As protein: CASTLDREETQYF. Supplemented by reference TRBV2 and TRBJ2-5, the full variable domain reads EPEVTQTPSHQVTQMGQEVILRCVPISNHLYFYWYRQILGQKVEFLVSFYNNEISEKSEIFDDQFSVERPDGSNFTLKIRSTKLEDSAMYFCASTLDREETQYFGPGTRLLVL.

This clonotype has only a few counts. The chain is built from TRBV5-1 and TRBJ2-3, with 8 bases aligning to TRBD1. The CDR3 loop spans 16 amino acids. Germline-derived CDR1 and CDR2 are SGHRS and YFSETQ. With 4 bases clipped from V and 0 bases from J, the junction kept 7 bases outside the gene matches. The DNA for the CDR3 is TGCGCCAGCAGCACGGGCCAGGGGGCCAGCACAGATACGCAGTATTTT. Its protein product is CASSTGQGASTDTQYF.